Shown below are 9 T cell receptor beta chains from a single sample sequenced in a study of molecular identifiers for immune sequencing clone quantification. TCRdb processed the PCR reads anew with MiXCR; each CDR3 protein has one entry. The sample yields 85,000 to 100,000 distinct CDR3 sequences, roughly 26% seen once. The sequenced material came from naive CD8+ T cells from blood, with Jurkat cell RNA spiked in. The subset denotes: FACS-sorted CD8+CD4-CCR7+CD45RA+ naive T cells. The origin of the receptors is a human donor in good health. Some libraries in this study had Jurkat cell RNA spiked in.

This clonotype was observed many times. The chain joins TRBV28 to TRBJ2-7; the D call may be TRBD1 or TRBD2 (5 bases each). V gave up 6 bases and J gave up 0 bases, with 12 bases separating them. There are 14 residues in the CDR3. Germline-derived CDR1 and CDR2 are MDHEN and SYDVKM. In nucleotides, the CDR3 is TGTGCCAGCAGCGGGACGGGGCTCTCCTACGAGCAGTACTTC. Translation gives CASSGTGLSYEQYF.

This clonotype was observed at least ten times. The chain employs TRBV4-2 and TRBJ1-5; 7 positions agree with TRBD1. J gave up 3 bases and V 3 bases, and 8 bases lay outside the gene matches. CDR1 LGHNA and CDR2 YNFKEQ come from the germline V gene. The CDR3 has 16 amino acids. As DNA, the CDR3 is TGTGCCAGCAGCCAGGAGACAGGGTTCATCAATCAGCCCCAGCATTTT. It translates to CASSQETGFINQPQHF.

The table lists this clonotype with many counts. The chain carries TRBV9 and TRBJ2-7, with D perhaps TRBD2 (5 bases). Germline V lookup: CDR1 SGDLS, CDR2 YYNGEE. The V and J ends lost 2 bases and 2 bases respectively, with 14 bases between them. The CDR3 length is 15 residues. CDR3 residues: CASSVSGVFTYEQYF. The CDR3 DNA follows: TGTGCCAGCAGCGTGTCCGGGGTTTTTACCTACGAGCAGTACTTC. The full variable domain, in which reference TRBV9 and TRBJ2-7 provide the parts outside the CDR3, is DSGVTQTPKHLITATGQRVTLRCSPRSGDLSVYWYQQSLDQGLQFLIQYYNGEERAKGNILERFSAQQFPDLHSELNLSSLELGDSALYFCASSVSGVFTYEQYFGPGTRLTVT.

With regard to this clonotype: This clone may be a read error of a much larger clone one base away. The CDR3 bases are TGCGCCAGCAGTGAGGGACATTTCTACGAGAAGTACTTC. It codes for CASSEGHFYEKYF. V usage is TRBV10-1 and J usage is TRBJ2-7; weak D call: TRBD1 (5 bases). This CDR3 is 13 amino acids long. Germline-derived CDR1 and CDR2 are WNHNN and SYGVQD (reference sequence).

About this clonotype itself: Germline and junction disagree at one end, which may indicate a read error. CDR3 region: CANNYTSGPNKQFF. For the CDR3, the DNA is TGTGCCAATAATTATACTAGCGGCCCCAATAAGCAGTTCTTC. The chain recombines TRBV19 with TRBJ2-1; 8 bases line up with TRBD2. The germline CDR1 and CDR2 sequences are LNHDA and SQIVND (reference sequence). CDR3 length: 14 amino acids. Supplemented by reference TRBV19 and TRBJ2-1, the full variable domain reads DGGITQSPKYLFRKEGQNVTLSCEQNLNHDAMYWYRQDPGQGLRLIYYSQIVNDFQKGDIAEGYSVSREKKESFPLTVTSAQKNPTAFYLCANNYTSGPNKQFFGPGTRLTVL.

Ten or more counts support this clonotype. CDR3 sequence: CASSPIGTGGLTEKLFF. DNA of the CDR3: TGCGCCAGCAGTCCTATAGGGACAGGGGGCCTTACTGAAAAACTGTTTTTT. The V and J genes are TRBV4-3 and TRBJ1-4, with 12 bases that match TRBD1. CDR3 length: 17 amino acids. The germline CDR1 and CDR2 sequences are LGHNA and YSLEER. The V segment lost 6 bases and the J segment 7 bases; nucleotides outside the gene matches: 12.

Remarks on this clonotype: A read error is possible here, since a much larger clone lies one base away. This sequence joins TRBV7-3 and TRBJ2-1, with TRBD2 matching over 15 bases. Germline CDR1 and CDR2: SGHTA and FQGTGA. With 8 bases clipped from V and 6 bases from J, the junction kept 20 bases outside the gene matches. The length of the CDR3 is 20 residues. This CDR3 is CASGPTSWTSGRGRTNEQFF. The CDR3 DNA is TGTGCCAGCGGCCCCACGTCTTGGACTAGCGGGAGGGGGCGGACCAATGAGCAGTTCTTC.

This clonotype was observed many times. V usage is TRBV4-3 and J usage is TRBJ2-7; 9 bases are shared with TRBD2. Germline-derived CDR1 and CDR2 are LGHNA and YSLEER. CDR3 length equals 15 residues. After removal of 4 bases from V and 4 bases from J, the junction contained 8 bases not matched to a gene. DNA of the CDR3: TGCGCCAGCAGCCCAGTAAGCGGGGGGACATACGAGCAGTACTTC. Translating it yields CASSPVSGGTYEQYF.

This clonotype was seen more than once but under ten times. This could be a read error, since a much larger clone is one nucleotide away. The J gene is TRBJ1-5, the V gene TRBV2; D ambiguous. The CDR3 is 13 residues long. V gave up 8 bases and J gave up 9 bases, with 17 bases separating them. Germline CDR1 and CDR2: SNHLY and FYNNEI. In DNA form, the CDR3 reads TGTGCCAGCTCGGGTGGCGTAGCCAGGCCCCAGCATTTT. It specifies CASSGGVARPQHF. Complete variable domain (other parts from reference TRBV2 and TRBJ1-5): EPEVTQTPSHQVTQMGQEVILRCVPISNHLYFYWYRQILGQKVEFLVSFYNNEISEKSEIFDDQFSVERPDGSNFTLKIRSTKLEDSAMYFCASSGGVARPQHFGDGTRLSIL.